Listed below are T cell receptor beta chains from one sample, sequenced in a study of T cells after yellow fever vaccination. TCRdb ran MiXCR on the 5' RACE reads and lists one entry per CDR3 protein. The repertoire holds around 310,000 distinct CDR3 sequences, about 9.5% seen once, with over 15% in the top ten. This specimen was PBMCs, taken on the day of the first yellow fever vaccination. These receptors came from a man aged 18 to 35 who received the YFV17D yellow fever vaccine. CDR3s include the opening cysteine and the closing phenylalanine or tryptophan. D genes are given only for firm matches. Not every row has a clone size; where given, it reads once, few, many or a size class.

NA	13	TRBV12-3/TRBV12-4	NA	TRBJ1-3	CASSRFSGNTIYF	TGTGCCAGCAGTAGGTTCTCTGGAAACACCATATATTTT
many	16	TRBV29-1	TRBD2	TRBJ2-5	CSVEDLHRGDFWHQYF	TGCAGCGTTGAAGATCTCCATCGGGGGGACTTCTGGCACCAGTACTTC
few	15	TRBV5-5	NA	TRBJ1-5	CASSLVVGAGQPQHF	TGTGCCAGCAGCTTGGTGGTTGGGGCCGGGCAGCCCCAGCATTTT
NA	15	TRBV3-1	NA	TRBJ2-2	CASSPRTAGTGELFF	TGTGCCAGCAGCCCAAGGACAGCGGGCACCGGGGAGCTGTTTTTT
NA	12	TRBV19	NA	TRBJ1-2	CASSNSNYGYTF	TGTGCCAGTAGTAATTCTAACTATGGCTACACCTTC
NA	15	TRBV9	TRBD2	TRBJ2-5	CASSVTSGAQETQYF	TGTGCCAGCAGCGTAACTAGCGGGGCCCAAGAGACCCAGTACTTC
NA	14	TRBV5-1	NA	TRBJ2-3	CASSLETSTDTQYF	TGCGCCAGCAGCTTGGAAACTAGCACAGATACGCAGTATTTT
NA	12	TRBV11-2	NA	TRBJ2-4	CASSPGARPWYF	TGTGCCAGCAGCCCTGGGGCGCGCCCCTGGTACTTC
few	14	TRBV29-1	TRBD2	TRBJ2-1	CSVPRAGHYNEQFF	TGCAGCGTTCCCCGAGCGGGGCACTACAATGAGCAGTTCTTC
NA	15	TRBV6-1	NA	TRBJ2-5	CASSRVNWGQETQYF	TGTGCCAGCAGCAGGGTCAACTGGGGGCAAGAGACCCAGTACTTC
few	12	TRBV7-9	NA	TRBJ1-4	CASSIDREKLFF	TGTGCCAGCAGCATCGACAGGGAAAAACTGTTTTTT
few	15	TRBV5-4	NA	TRBJ2-6	CASSLKNSGANVLTF	TGTGCCAGCAGCCTAAAAAACTCTGGGGCCAACGTCCTGACTTTC
many	13	TRBV29-1	NA	TRBJ1-1	CSVEGGQNTEAFF	TGCAGCGTTGAAGGGGGCCAGAACACTGAAGCTTTCTTT
few	15	TRBV27	TRBD1	TRBJ1-2	CASSPRTGQIYGYTF	TGTGCCAGCAGTCCTCGGACAGGGCAAATCTATGGCTACACCTTC
NA	15	TRBV20-1	NA	TRBJ2-3	CSARLPGDLTDTQYF	TGCAGTGCTAGACTACCCGGGGACCTCACAGATACGCAGTATTTT
few	15	TRBV29-1	NA	TRBJ2-7	CSVEEPTRRPYEQYF	TGCAGCGTTGAAGAACCGACTAGAAGGCCCTACGAGCAGTACTTC
few	18	TRBV18	TRBD1	TRBJ1-1	CASSSTIGPGTGYTEAFF	TGTGCCAGCTCATCGACTATAGGCCCCGGGACAGGGTACACTGAAGCTTTCTTT
many	15	TRBV5-1	NA	TRBJ2-5	CASSLHDPLWGTQYF	TGCGCCAGCAGCTTGCATGACCCACTTTGGGGGACCCAGTACTTC
few	13	TRBV11-2	NA	TRBJ2-5	CASSLFLKETQYF	TGTGCCAGCAGCTTATTCCTAAAAGAGACCCAGTACTTC
few	14	TRBV12-3/TRBV12-4	NA	TRBJ1-1	CASSLSGGPTEAFF	TGTGCCAGCAGTTTAAGCGGGGGGCCCACTGAAGCTTTCTTT
few	16	TRBV7-9	NA	TRBJ1-4	CASSRLPLRGDEKLFF	TGTGCCAGCAGCCGACTCCCCTTGAGAGGGGATGAAAAACTGTTTTTT
few	15	TRBV4-2	TRBD1	TRBJ2-3	CASSQGQGLTDTQYF	TGTGCCAGCAGCCAAGGACAGGGTCTCACAGATACGCAGTATTTT
few	13	TRBV5-1	NA	TRBJ2-5	CASSRRYQETQYF	TGCGCCAGCAGCCGGAGGTACCAAGAGACCCAGTACTTC
many	14	TRBV5-1	TRBD1	TRBJ2-7	CASRLGTGTYEQYF	TGCGCCAGCCGGCTCGGGACAGGAACCTACGAGCAGTACTTC
NA	14	TRBV12-3/TRBV12-4	NA	TRBJ1-1	CASRGGSLNTEAFF	TGTGCCAGCAGGGGGGGTTCGTTGAACACTGAAGCTTTCTTT
few	15	TRBV5-1	TRBD1	TRBJ2-1	CASSTGRTGPNEQFF	TGCGCCAGCAGCACTGGTCGGACAGGGCCCAATGAGCAGTTCTTC
NA	16	TRBV5-6	TRBD2	TRBJ2-1	CASSLLGASGVNEQFF	TGTGCCAGCAGCTTGTTAGGAGCTAGCGGGGTCAATGAGCAGTTCTTC
many	15	TRBV12-3/TRBV12-4	TRBD1	TRBJ1-5	CASSPRQGDNQPQHF	TGTGCCAGCAGTCCCAGACAGGGCGACAATCAGCCCCAGCATTTT
NA	11	TRBV29-1	NA	TRBJ1-1	CSGRRAAEAFF	TGCAGCGGTCGGAGGGCGGCTGAAGCTTTCTTT
NA	13	TRBV6-5	NA	TRBJ1-2	CASSYSVNYGYTF	TGTGCCAGCAGTTATTCAGTTAACTATGGCTACACCTTC
few	16	TRBV4-3	TRBD2	TRBJ2-5	CASSQDPSGGALTQYF	TGCGCCAGCAGCCAAGATCCCAGCGGGGGGGCCCTGACCCAGTACTTC
few	16	TRBV5-1	TRBD1	TRBJ2-2	CASRPGQDMNTGELFF	TGCGCCAGCAGACCCGGACAGGACATGAACACCGGGGAGCTGTTTTTT
NA	12	TRBV12-3/TRBV12-4	NA	TRBJ2-2	CASRSFTGELFF	TGTGCCAGTAGGAGTTTCACCGGGGAGCTGTTTTTT
few	15	TRBV5-1	TRBD1	TRBJ2-7	CASSLEQGASYEQYF	TGCGCCAGCAGCTTGGAGCAGGGGGCTTCCTACGAGCAGTACTTC
few	15	TRBV27	TRBD2	TRBJ2-3	CASSLIGGGPDTQYF	TGTGCCAGCAGTTTGATAGGCGGGGGACCAGATACGCAGTATTTT
many	17	TRBV20-1	NA	TRBJ1-1	CSARVTSAVALRTEAFF	TGCAGTGCTAGAGTCACCTCGGCAGTGGCCCTGCGGACTGAAGCTTTCTTT
NA	15	TRBV5-1	NA	TRBJ2-1	CASSKGELGNNEQFF	TGCGCCAGCAGCAAGGGGGAGCTGGGGAACAATGAGCAGTTCTTC
few	13	TRBV6-2/TRBV6-3	TRBD1	TRBJ1-4	CASRQQGREKLFF	TGTGCCAGCAGACAACAGGGGAGAGAAAAACTGTTTTTT
many	12	TRBV2	NA	TRBJ1-1	CASRAGGTEAFF	TGTGCCAGCAGAGCGGGGGGCACTGAAGCTTTCTTT
NA	17	TRBV7-2	TRBD2	TRBJ2-2	CASSRYSGLAFTGELFF	TGTGCCAGCAGCCGTTACTCGGGACTAGCGTTCACCGGGGAGCTGTTTTTT